By its share, the clone carrying this TCR beta chain is medium-sized (0.01 to 0.1%). Its matching antigen is unknown. TCRdb's table, derived via immunoSEQ multiplex PCR, lists solely in-frame clones and lacks some. The sample yields some 10,000 clones, around four fifths seen once. These data originate in a study of OX40 agonist ivuxolimab in advanced cancers. This CDR3 region has 15 residues. V was shortened by 2 bases and J by 0 bases, with 8 bases between the two germline ends. The V gene's germline CDR1 is MNHEY and CDR2 SMNVEV (reference sequence). The study, taken as a whole, reports: Averaging showed that CD8+ T cells had more expanded clones than CD4+ did.

This clonotype was sampled from an adult with an advanced solid tumor such as melanoma, head and neck, liver or kidney cancer. V gene TRBV27 combines with J gene TRBJ2-1; D unclear. The sample here was CD4+ or CD8+ T cells sorted from blood, taken in a trial of the OX40 agonist ivuxolimab. DNA for the CDR3: TGTGCCAGCAGTTTAGACCCCGGCTCCTACAATGAGCAGTTCTTC. Residues: CASSLDPGSYNEQFF.